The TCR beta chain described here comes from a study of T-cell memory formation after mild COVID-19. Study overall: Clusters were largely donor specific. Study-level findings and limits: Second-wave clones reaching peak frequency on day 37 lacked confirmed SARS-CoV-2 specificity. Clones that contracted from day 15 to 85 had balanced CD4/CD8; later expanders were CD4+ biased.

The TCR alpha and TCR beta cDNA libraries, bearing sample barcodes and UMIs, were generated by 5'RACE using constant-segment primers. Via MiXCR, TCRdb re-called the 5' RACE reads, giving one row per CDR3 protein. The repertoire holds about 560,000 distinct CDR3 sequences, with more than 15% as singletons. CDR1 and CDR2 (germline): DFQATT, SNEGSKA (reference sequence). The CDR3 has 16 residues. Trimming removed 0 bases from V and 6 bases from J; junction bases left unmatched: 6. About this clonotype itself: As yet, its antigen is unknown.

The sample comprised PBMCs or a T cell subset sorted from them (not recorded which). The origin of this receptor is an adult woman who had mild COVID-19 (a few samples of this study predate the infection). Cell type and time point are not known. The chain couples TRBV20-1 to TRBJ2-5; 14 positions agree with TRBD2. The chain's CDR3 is CSARDLGTSGGKTQYF. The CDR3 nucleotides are TGCAGTGCTAGAGATCTCGGGACTAGCGGGGGAAAGACCCAGTACTTC.